The sequence of this TCR beta chain was determined in a study of T cells in Graves' hyperthyroidism and ophthalmopathy. Study-level information: The authors collected peripheral blood at initial diagnosis, before any treatment.

Using RNA transcripts as the source, TCR beta CDR3 regions were amplified. The TCR CDR3 was amplified in a first-round RT-PCR using the HTBI primer set. TCRdb re-analysed the multiplex PCR reads in MiXCR, keeping a single row per CDR3 protein. The sample lists a few hundred thousand distinct CDR3 sequences; roughly 15% were seen once. This clonotype was detected many times. The antigen is unknown. Overall study results and limits: Among thyroid clonotypes expanded above 0.001, most also appeared in blood.

Progressors' blood was drawn at hyperthyroidism diagnosis, before ophthalmopathy symptoms. From under 12 ml of fresh peripheral blood, PBMCs were isolated. This TCR was recovered from a woman aged 50 to 65 with Graves' hyperthyroidism that later progressed to Graves' ophthalmopathy. Sequencing was done on a sample of blood.

CDR3 sequence: CASSVSPSYNEQFF. The CDR3 DNA is TGTGCCAGCAGTGTGTCACCTTCCTACAATGAGCAGTTCTTC. The gene calls are TRBV28 and TRBJ2-1; D remains ambiguous. Germline V lookup: CDR1 MDHEN, CDR2 SYDVKM. There are 14 residues in the CDR3. V lost 5 bases and J lost 1, with 9 bases in between.